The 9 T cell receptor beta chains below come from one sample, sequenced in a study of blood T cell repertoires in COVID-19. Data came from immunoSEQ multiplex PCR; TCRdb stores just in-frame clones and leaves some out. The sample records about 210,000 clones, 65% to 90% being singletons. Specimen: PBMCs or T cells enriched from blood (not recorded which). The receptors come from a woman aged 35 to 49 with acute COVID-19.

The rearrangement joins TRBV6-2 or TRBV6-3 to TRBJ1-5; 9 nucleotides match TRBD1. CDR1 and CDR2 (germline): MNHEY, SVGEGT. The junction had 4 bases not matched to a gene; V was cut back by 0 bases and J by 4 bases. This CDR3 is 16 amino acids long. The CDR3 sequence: CASSYSRDRANQPQHF. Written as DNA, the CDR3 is TGTGCCAGCAGTTACTCACGGGACAGGGCGAATCAGCCCCAGCATTTT.

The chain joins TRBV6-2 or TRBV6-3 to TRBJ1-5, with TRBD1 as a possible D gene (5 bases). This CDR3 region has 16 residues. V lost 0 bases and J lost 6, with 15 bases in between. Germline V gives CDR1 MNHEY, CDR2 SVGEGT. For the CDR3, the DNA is TGTGCCAGCAGTTACTCATTCGGGGGAGGGCGTCAGCCCCAGCATTTT. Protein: CASSYSFGGGRQPQHF.

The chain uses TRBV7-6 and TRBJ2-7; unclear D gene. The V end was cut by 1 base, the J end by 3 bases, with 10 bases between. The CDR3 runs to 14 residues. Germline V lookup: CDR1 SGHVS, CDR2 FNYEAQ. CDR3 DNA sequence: TGTGCCAGCAGCTTAGTGGGCCAGAGCTACGAGCAGTACTTC. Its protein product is CASSLVGQSYEQYF.

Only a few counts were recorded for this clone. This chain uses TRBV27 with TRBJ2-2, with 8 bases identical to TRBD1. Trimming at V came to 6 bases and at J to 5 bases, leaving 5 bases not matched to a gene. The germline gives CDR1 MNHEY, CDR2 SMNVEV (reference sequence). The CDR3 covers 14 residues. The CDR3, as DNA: TGTGCCAGCAGAAGACAGGGGTATACCGGGGAGCTGTTTTTT. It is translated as CASRRQGYTGELFF.

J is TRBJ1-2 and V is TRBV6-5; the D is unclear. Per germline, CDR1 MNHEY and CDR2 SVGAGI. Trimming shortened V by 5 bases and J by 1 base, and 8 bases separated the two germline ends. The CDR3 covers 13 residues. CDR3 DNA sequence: TGTGCCAGCAGTCTCGCCGGTAACTATGGCTACACCTTC. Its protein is CASSLAGNYGYTF.

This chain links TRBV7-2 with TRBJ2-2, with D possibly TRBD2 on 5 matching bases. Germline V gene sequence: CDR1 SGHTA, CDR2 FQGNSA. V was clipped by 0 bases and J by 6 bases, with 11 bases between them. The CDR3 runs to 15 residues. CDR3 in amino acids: CASSLALGSSGELFF. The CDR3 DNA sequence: TGTGCCAGCAGCTTAGCACTAGGGTCCTCCGGGGAGCTGTTTTTT.

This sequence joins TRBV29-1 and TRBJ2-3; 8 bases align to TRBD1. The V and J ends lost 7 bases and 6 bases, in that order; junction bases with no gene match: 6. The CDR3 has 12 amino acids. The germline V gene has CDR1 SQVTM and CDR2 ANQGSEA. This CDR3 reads CSGIQGGDTQYF. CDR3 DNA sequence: TGCAGCGGGATACAGGGGGGTGATACGCAGTATTTT.

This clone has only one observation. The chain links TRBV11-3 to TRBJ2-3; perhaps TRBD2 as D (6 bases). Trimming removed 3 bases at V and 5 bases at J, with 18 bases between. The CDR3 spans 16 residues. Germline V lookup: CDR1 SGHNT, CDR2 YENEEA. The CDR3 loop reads CASSFVAGGVVDTQYF. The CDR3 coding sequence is TGTGCCAGCAGCTTTGTTGCTGGCGGGGTGGTAGATACGCAGTATTTT.

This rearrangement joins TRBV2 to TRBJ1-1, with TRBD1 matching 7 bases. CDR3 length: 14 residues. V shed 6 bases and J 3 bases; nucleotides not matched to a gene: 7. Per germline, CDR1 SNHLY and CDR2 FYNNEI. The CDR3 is CASSLGGAYTEAFF. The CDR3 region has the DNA TGTGCCAGCAGCCTAGGGGGCGCGTACACTGAAGCTTTCTTT.